This T cell receptor (beta chain) appears in the sequencing data of a study of blood T cell repertoires in COVID-19. The V end was cut by 2 bases, the J end by 10 bases, with 18 bases between. The CDR3 is 16 residues long. Germline V gene sequence: CDR1 MNHEY, CDR2 SMNVEV (reference sequence). Some clones are missing from TCRdb's copy, which holds only in-frame ones; the method was immunoSEQ multiplex PCR. The table lists around 190,000 clones, roughly four fifths of them singletons, with about a tenth in the top ten. Across fewer than 25 US areas, participants ranged in age from roughly 18 to 89 years.

Sequencing input: PBMCs or T cells enriched from blood (not recorded which). The TCR comes from a man in his forties who had recovered from COVID-19. The chain links TRBV27 to TRBJ1-6; D is perhaps TRBD1 (6 bases). In DNA, the CDR3 is TGTGCCAGCAGTTTACGAGTCCCAGGGGCAGGGTCACCCCTCCACTTT. It codes for CASSLRVPGAGSPLHF.